Listed below are T cell receptor beta chains from one sample, sequenced in a study of shared clonotypes between healthy human individuals. Sequencing used immunoSEQ multiplex PCR; TCRdb keeps in-frame clones, though not all of them. Of approximately 1,500,000 clones detected, roughly 96% appear once; the ten largest clones hold over 1%. The sequenced material came from naive CD4+ T cells sorted from blood. These receptors were taken from a man aged 30-40 years in good health. Both conserved end residues are trimmed from each CDR3. The order of the fields is D gene, V gene, clone size, J gene, CDR3 protein. The D gene is left open where the match is weak. Clone sizes are given selectively: once, few, many, or a class where the clone is expanded.

>NA|TRBV28|NA|TRBJ2-5
ASSLIVGTQY
>NA|TRBV5-1|few|TRBJ1-5
ASSLNANSNQPQH
>NA|TRBV25-1|NA|TRBJ1-1
ASSETVAMGGATEAF
>TRBD2|TRBV4-2|NA|TRBJ2-1
ASSQKTAGTRGYNEQF
>NA|TRBV5-1|once|TRBJ2-2
ASSLGSVGTGELF
>TRBD2|TRBV7-9|NA|TRBJ2-1
ASSLAGTSGIYNEQF
>TRBD1|TRBV7-9|NA|TRBJ1-1
ASSTTPGQVSPLTEAF
>TRBD2|TRBV5-4|NA|TRBJ2-1
ASSPGTSSLRYEQF
>NA|TRBV6-1|NA|TRBJ2-7
ASSTDSTYEQY
>NA|TRBV15|NA|TRBJ2-3
ATRVRTDTQY
>NA|TRBV7-3|NA|TRBJ2-7
ASSSYGGEQY
>TRBD2|TRBV6-5|NA|TRBJ2-7
ASSPAGGPNEQY
>NA|TRBV28|NA|TRBJ2-7
ASSSYDRFSYEQY